This record covers a single TCR beta chain. Its antigen is not yet known. No base quality information exists; no much larger clone differs at one position. Each collaborating institution followed its own protocols to collect whole blood in K2EDTA tubes. Collaborator samples were shipped for TCRbeta analysis as frozen whole blood, isolated PBMCs, or DNA extracted from either sample type. This specimen belongs to a study of blood T cell repertoires in COVID-19 (dated by TCRdb to 2019 to 2021). With regard to the full study: The collaborator samples originated in the United States, Italy and Spain and spanned the acute and convalescent phases of COVID-19. Where available, HLA class I and class II types were taken from metadata supplied by the sample provider and were not determined by assay-based typing. Nearly every sample came with metadata listing a de-identified subject ID, COVID-19 status, age in years and sex. The repertoires were released in a freely available public database meant as a resource for research on the immune response to SARS-CoV-2. The material from the prospective study consisted of cDNA or gDNA derived from T cells, B-cell-depleted T cells, or PBMCs. The samples were drawn from the first 160 participants of the ongoing ImmuneRACE study and from over a thousand subjects provided by 6 global collaborators. Subjects who had been exposed to COVID-19, were actively infected with it, or had recovered from it provided the deeply sampled blood TCRbeta repertoires that made up the dataset.

TCRbeta CDR3 regions were amplified from genomic DNA by means of the immunoSEQ Assay, a bias-controlled multiplex PCR. The paper's processing steps were these. Within the assay, amplification of reference gene primers was used to estimate how many nucleated cells each sample contained. To quantify the absolute abundance of each unique TCRbeta CDR3 rearrangement, sequence reads were collapsed and filtered. For each sample, productive Simpson clonality was calculated as the square root of Simpson's diversity index across productive rearrangements. Here the immuneACCESS table is served through TCRdb, limited to in-frame sequences with V and J called. Missing clones are a known gap in these copies; in checked studies unresolved V genes cover under half, and the rest lacks a known reason. That table is the source of V, J and clone size, and D and trimming were worked out from the DNA. The sample contains tens of thousands of clones, roughly four fifths of them found a single time. Of the sample, roughly 7% falls within the top ten clones.

What the authors observed across the whole study: How much clinical and demographic metadata was included differed by source and by participant, and the metadata was provided uncurated.

The clonotype comes from a man aged 35-49 years with acute or convalescent COVID-19. The sequencing sample was made of peripheral blood.

CDR3 sequence: CARSSEPPAQYF. The DNA is as follows: TGTGCCAGGAGTAGCGAGCCCCCGGCCCAGTACTTC. The chain was built from TRBV9 and TRBJ2-5, with a tentative D gene TRBD2 over 5 matching bases. The germline V gene gives CDR1 as SGDLS and CDR2 as YYNGEE. Relative to germline, V is 8 bases shorter and J is 9 bases shorter, with 17 bases between their ends. The CDR3 starts with the cysteine, ends with the phenylalanine, and has 12 residues. Of the read, only the CDR3 DNA is kept; its 36 bases are in frame from base 1.